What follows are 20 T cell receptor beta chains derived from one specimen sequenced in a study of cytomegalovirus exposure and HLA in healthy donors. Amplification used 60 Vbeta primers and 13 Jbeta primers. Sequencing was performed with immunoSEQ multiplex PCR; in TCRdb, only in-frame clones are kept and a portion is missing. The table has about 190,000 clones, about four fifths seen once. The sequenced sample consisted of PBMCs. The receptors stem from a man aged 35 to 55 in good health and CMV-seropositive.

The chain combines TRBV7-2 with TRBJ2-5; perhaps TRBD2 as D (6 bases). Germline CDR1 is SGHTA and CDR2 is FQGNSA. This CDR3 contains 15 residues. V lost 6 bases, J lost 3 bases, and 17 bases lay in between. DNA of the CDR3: TGTGCCAGCAGGATATCCCGGGAGAAGGAAGAGACCCAGTACTTC. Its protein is CASRISREKEETQYF.

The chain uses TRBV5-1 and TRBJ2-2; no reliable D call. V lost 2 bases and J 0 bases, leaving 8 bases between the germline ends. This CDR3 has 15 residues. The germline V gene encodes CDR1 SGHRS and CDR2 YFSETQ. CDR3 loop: CASSLYQSNTGELFF. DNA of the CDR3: TGCGCCAGCAGCTTATACCAGTCGAACACCGGGGAGCTGTTTTTT. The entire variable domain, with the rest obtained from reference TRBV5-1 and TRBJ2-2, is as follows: KAGVTQTPRYLIKTRGQQVTLSCSPISGHRSVSWYQQTPGQGLQFLFEYFSETQRNKGNFPGRFSGRQFSNSRSEMNVSTLELGDSALYLCASSLYQSNTGELFFGEGSRLTVL.

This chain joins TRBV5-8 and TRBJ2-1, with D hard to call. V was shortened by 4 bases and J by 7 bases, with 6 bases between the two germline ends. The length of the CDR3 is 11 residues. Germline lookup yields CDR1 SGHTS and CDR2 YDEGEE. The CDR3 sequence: CASSVTNEQFF. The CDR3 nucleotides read TGTGCCAGCAGCGTCACTAATGAGCAGTTCTTC. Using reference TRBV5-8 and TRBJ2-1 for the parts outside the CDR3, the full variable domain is EAGVTQSPTHLIKTRGQQATLRCSPISGHTSVYWYQQALGLGLQFLLWYDEGEERNRGNFPPRFSGRQFPNYSSELNVNALELEDSALYLCASSVTNEQFFGPGTRLTVL.

The CDR3 protein is CASSRDRGQPQHF. Written as DNA, the CDR3 is TGTGCCAGCAGCCGGGACAGGGGCCAGCCCCAGCATTTT. The chain has TRBV5-8 and TRBJ1-5; 10 bases align to TRBD1. The CDR3 covers 13 residues. Per the germline V gene, CDR1 is SGHTS and CDR2 is YDEGEE. J was trimmed by 7 bases and V by 4 bases; bases with no gene match: 2.

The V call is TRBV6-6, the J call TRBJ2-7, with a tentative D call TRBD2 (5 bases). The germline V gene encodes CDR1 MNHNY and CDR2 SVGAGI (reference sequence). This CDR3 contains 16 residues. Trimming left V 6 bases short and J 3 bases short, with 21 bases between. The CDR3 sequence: CASRTDGLSHNYEQYF. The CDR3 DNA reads TGTGCCAGCAGAACGGACGGACTTTCCCATAACTACGAGCAGTACTTC.

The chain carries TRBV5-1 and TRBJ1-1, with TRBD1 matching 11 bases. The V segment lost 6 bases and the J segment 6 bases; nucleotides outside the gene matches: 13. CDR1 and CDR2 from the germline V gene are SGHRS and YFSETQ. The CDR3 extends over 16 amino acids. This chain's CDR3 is CASTGQGAQVSAEAFF. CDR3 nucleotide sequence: TGCGCCAGCACAGGACAGGGGGCGCAGGTTTCGGCTGAAGCTTTCTTT.

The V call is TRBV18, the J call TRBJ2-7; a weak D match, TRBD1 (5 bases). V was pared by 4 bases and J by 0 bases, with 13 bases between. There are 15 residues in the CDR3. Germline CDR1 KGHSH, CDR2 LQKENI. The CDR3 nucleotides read TGTGCCAGCTCACTCAGGGCGACACCCTCCTACGAGCAGTACTTC. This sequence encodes CASSLRATPSYEQYF. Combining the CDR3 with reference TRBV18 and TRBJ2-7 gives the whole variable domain NAGVMQNPRHLVRRRGQEARLRCSPMKGHSHVYWYRQLPEEGLKFMVYLQKENIIDESGMPKERFSAEFPKEGPSILRIQQVVRGDSAAYFCASSLRATPSYEQYFGPGTRLTVT.

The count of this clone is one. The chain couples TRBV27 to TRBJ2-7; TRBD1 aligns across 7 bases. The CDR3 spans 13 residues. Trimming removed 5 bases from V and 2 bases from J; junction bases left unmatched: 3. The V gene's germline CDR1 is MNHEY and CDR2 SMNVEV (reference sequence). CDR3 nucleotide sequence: TGTGCCAGCAGTACGGGACAGACCTACGAGCAGTACTTC. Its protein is CASSTGQTYEQYF.

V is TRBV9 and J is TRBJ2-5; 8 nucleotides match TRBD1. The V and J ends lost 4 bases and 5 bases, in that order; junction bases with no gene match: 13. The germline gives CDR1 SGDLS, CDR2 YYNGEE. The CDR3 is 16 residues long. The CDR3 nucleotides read TGTGCCAGCAGCCCCAATCAGGGGGCCTTTGGGGAGACCCAGTACTTC. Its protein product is CASSPNQGAFGETQYF. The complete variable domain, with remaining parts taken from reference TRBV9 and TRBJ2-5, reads DSGVTQTPKHLITATGQRVTLRCSPRSGDLSVYWYQQSLDQGLQFLIQYYNGEERAKGNILERFSAQQFPDLHSELNLSSLELGDSALYFCASSPNQGAFGETQYFGPGTRLLVL.

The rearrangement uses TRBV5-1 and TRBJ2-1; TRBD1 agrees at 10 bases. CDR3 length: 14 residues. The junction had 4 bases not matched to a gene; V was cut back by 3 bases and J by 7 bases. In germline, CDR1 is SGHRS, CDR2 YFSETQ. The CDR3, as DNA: TGCGCCAGCAGCTGGACGGGACAGGGGAATGAGCAGTTCTTC. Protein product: CASSWTGQGNEQFF.

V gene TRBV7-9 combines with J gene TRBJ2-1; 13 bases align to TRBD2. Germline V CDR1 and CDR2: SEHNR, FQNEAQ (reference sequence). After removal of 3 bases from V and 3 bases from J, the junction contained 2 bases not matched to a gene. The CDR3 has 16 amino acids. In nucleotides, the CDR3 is TGTGCCAGCAGCTTCAGACTAGCGGGGGGCTACAATGAGCAGTTCTTC. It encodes CASSFRLAGGYNEQFF.

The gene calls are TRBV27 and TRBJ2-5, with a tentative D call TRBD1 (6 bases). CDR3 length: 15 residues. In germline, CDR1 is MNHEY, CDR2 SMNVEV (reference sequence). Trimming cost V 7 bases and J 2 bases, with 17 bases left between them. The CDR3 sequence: CASNRFLGAQETQYF. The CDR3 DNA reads TGTGCCAGCAATAGATTCTTGGGGGCTCAAGAGACCCAGTACTTC.

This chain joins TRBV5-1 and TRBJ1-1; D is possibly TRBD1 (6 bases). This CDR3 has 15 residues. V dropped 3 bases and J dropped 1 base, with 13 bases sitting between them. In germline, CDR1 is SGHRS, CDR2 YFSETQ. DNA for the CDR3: TGCGCCAGCAGCTCGCATATACAGGGGAACACTGAAGCTTTCTTT. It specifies CASSSHIQGNTEAFF.

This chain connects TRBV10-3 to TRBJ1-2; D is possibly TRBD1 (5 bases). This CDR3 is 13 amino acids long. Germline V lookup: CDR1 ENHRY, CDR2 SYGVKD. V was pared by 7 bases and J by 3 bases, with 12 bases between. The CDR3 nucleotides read TGTGCCATCACCGGACAACAGGACTATGGCTACACCTTC. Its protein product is CAITGQQDYGYTF.

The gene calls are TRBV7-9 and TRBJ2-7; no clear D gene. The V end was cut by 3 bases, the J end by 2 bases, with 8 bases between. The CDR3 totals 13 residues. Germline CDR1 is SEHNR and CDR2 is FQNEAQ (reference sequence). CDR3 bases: TGTGCCAGCAGCTTTTACACCACCTACGAGCAGTACTTC. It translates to CASSFYTTYEQYF.

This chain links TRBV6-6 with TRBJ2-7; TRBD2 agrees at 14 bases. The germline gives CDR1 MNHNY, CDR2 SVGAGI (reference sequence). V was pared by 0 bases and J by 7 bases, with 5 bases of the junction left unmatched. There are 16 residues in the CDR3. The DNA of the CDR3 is TGTGCCAGCAGTTACTCGACTAGCGGGAGGGTACGGGAGCAGTACTTC. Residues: CASSYSTSGRVREQYF.

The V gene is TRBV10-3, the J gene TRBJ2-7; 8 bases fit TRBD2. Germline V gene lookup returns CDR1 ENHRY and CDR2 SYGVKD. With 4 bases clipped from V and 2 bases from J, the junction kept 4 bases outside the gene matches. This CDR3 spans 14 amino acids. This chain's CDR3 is CAISGSGGPYEQYF. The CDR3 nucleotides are TGTGCCATCAGTGGGTCGGGAGGGCCCTACGAGCAGTACTTC.

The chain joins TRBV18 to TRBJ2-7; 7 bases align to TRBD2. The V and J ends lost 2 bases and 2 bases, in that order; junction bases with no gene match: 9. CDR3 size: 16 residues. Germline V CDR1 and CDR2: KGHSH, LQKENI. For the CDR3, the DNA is TGTGCCAGCTCACCATCTCAAAGCGGGAAGGCCTACGAGCAGTACTTC. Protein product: CASSPSQSGKAYEQYF.

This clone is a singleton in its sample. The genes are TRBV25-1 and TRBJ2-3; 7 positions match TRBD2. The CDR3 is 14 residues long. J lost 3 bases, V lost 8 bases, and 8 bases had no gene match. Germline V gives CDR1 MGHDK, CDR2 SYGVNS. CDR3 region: CASSLAGATDTQYF. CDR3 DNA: TGTGCCAGCTCCCTGGCGGGAGCGACAGATACGCAGTATTTT.

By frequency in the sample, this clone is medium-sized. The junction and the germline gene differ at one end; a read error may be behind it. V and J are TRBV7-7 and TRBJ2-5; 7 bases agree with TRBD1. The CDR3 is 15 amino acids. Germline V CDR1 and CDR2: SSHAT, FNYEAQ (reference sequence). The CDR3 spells CASSTFGTVQETQYF. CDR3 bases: TGTGCTAGCAGCACTTTCGGGACAGTACAAGAGACCCAGTACTTC. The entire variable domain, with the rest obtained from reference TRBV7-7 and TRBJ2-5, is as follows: GAGVSQSPRYKVTKRGQDVTLRCDPISSHATLYWYQQALGQGPEFLTYFNYEAQPDKSGLPSDRFSAERPEGSISTLTIQRTEQRDSAMYRCASSTFGTVQETQYFGPGTRLLVL.